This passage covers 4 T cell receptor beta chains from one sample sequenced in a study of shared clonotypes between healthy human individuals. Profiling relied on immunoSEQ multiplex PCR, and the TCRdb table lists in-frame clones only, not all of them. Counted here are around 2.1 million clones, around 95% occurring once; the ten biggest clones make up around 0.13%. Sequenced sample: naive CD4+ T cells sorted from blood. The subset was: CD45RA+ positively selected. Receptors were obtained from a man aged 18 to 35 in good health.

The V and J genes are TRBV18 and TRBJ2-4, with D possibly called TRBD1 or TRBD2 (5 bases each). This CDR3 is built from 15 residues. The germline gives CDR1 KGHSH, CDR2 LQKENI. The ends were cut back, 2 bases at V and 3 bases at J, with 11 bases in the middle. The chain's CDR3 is CASSPVGDVKNIQYF. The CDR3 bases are TGTGCCAGCTCACCAGTAGGGGACGTCAAAAACATTCAGTACTTC. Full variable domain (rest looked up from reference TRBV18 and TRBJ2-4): NAGVMQNPRHLVRRRGQEARLRCSPMKGHSHVYWYRQLPEEGLKFMVYLQKENIIDESGMPKERFSAEFPKEGPSILRIQQVVRGDSAAYFCASSPVGDVKNIQYFGAGTRLSVL.

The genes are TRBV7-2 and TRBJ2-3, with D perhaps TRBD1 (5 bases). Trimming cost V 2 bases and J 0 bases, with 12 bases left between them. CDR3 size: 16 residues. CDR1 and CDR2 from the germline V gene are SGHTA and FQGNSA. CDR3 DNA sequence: TGTGCCAGCAGCTTATGGGGCGCATCTAGCACAGATACGCAGTATTTT. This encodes CASSLWGASSTDTQYF.

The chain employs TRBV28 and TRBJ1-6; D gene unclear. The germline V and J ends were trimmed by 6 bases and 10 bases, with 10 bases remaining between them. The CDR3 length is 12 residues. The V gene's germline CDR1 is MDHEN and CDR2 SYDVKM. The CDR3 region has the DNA TGTGCCAGCAGCCCCGAAAGATCACCCCTCCACTTT. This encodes CASSPERSPLHF.

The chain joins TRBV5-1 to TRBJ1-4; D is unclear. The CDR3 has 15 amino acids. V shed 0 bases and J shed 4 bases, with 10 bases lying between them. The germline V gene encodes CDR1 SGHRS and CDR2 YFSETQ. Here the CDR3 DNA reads TGCGCCAGCAGCTTGGGGGATAGCCGTAATGAAAAACTGTTTTTT. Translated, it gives CASSLGDSRNEKLFF.